The 31 T cell receptor beta chains reported below all come from one sample, sequenced in a study of T-cell reconstitution after alpha-beta-depleted transplantation in children. TCRbeta library preparation incorporated unique molecular identifiers. TCRdb fed the PCR reads into MiXCR, producing one record per CDR3 protein. Of fewer than 250,000 distinct CDR3 sequences in the sample, approximately 15% were seen once. The source was PBMCs, mostly from graft donor cells, collected 360 days after TCRalphabeta/CD19-depleted stem cell transplant. The receptors come from a male patient between 2 and 10 years old who had a stem cell transplant for acute lymphoblastic leukemia, so the T cells may come from the graft donor.

The chain has TRBV5-6 and TRBJ1-2; TRBD1 is a possible D gene (5 bases). Trimming removed 2 bases at V and 3 bases at J, with 14 bases between. Germline V gene sequence: CDR1 SGHDT, CDR2 YYEEEE. CDR3 length equals 15 residues. CDR3 loop: CASSFGGRSYYGYTF. The DNA of the CDR3 is TGTGCCAGCAGCTTCGGGGGGAGAAGCTACTATGGCTACACCTTC.

This clonotype was observed many times. V usage is TRBV12-3 or TRBV12-4 and J usage is TRBJ1-3; D is uncertain. V gave up 5 bases and J gave up 0 bases, with 11 bases separating them. The CDR3 extends over 15 amino acids. CDR3 region: CASSPLAFSGNTIYF. The DNA of the CDR3 is TGTGCCAGCAGTCCCCTAGCCTTCTCTGGAAACACCATATATTTT.

This clonotype was seen a handful of times. The V and J genes are TRBV10-3 and TRBJ1-1; TRBD1 is a possible D gene (6 bases). Deletions cut 6 bases from V and 10 bases from J, with 12 bases between. The germline CDR1 and CDR2 sequences are ENHRY and SYGVKD. This CDR3 has 11 residues. The CDR3, as DNA: TGTGCCATCAGGTCAGGGGTATCAGCTTTCTTT. Translation: CAIRSGVSAFF.

The chain is built from TRBV13 and TRBJ2-5, with TRBD1 identical over 12 bases. V lost 5 bases and J lost 4; bases outside the gene matches: 2. CDR1 is PRHDT and CDR2 is FYEKMQ in the germline V gene (reference sequence). The CDR3 runs 14 residues. In DNA, the CDR3 is TGTGCCAGCAGCCGGGACAGGGGGCGAGAGACCCAGTACTTC. It is translated as CASSRDRGRETQYF. Based on the CDR3 plus reference TRBV13 and TRBJ2-5, the full variable domain is AAGVIQSPRHLIKEKRETATLKCYPIPRHDTVYWYQQGPGQDPQFLISFYEKMQSDKGSIPDRFSAQQFSDYHSELNMSSLELGDSALYFCASSRDRGRETQYFGPGTRLLVL.

A few counts support this clonotype. Just one base apart from a much larger clone, this may be a read error. The genes are TRBV28 and TRBJ1-5; D is uncertain. The CDR3 is 12 residues long. The V gene's germline CDR1 is MDHEN and CDR2 SYDVKM. The germline V and J ends were trimmed by 6 bases and 0 bases, with 3 bases remaining between them. For the CDR3, the DNA is TGTGCCAGCAGATTTAGCAATCAGCCCCAGCATTTT. Its protein is CASRFSNQPQHF. Using reference TRBV28 and TRBJ1-5 for the parts outside the CDR3, the full variable domain is DVKVTQSSRYLVKRTGEKVFLECVQDMDHENMFWYRQDPGLGLRLIYFSYDVKMKEKGDIPEGYSVSREKKERFSLILESASTNQTSMYLCASRFSNQPQHFGDGTRLSIL.

The rearrangement uses TRBV5-1 and TRBJ1-1; TRBD1 might be the D (6 bases). CDR3 length: 15 amino acids. Germline V gives CDR1 SGHRS, CDR2 YFSETQ. V lost 7 bases and J 0 bases, leaving 16 bases between the germline ends. CDR3 DNA: TGCGCCAGCGGATTTTTCACAGGGCTGAACACTGAAGCTTTCTTT. Its translation: CASGFFTGLNTEAFF.

This clonotype was seen ten or more times. V is TRBV7-2 and J is TRBJ2-2; 12 nucleotides agree with TRBD1. The V gene end was trimmed by 7 bases and the J gene end by 3 bases; junction bases not matched to a gene: 3. Germline V gene sequence: CDR1 SGHTA, CDR2 FQGNSA. The CDR3 spans 15 residues. The CDR3 protein is CASTGTGGHTGELFF. The CDR3, as DNA: TGTGCCAGCACTGGGACAGGGGGCCACACCGGGGAGCTGTTTTTT.

The rearrangement links TRBV19 to TRBJ2-1, with TRBD1 identical over 7 bases. This CDR3 is 12 amino acids long. After removal of 7 bases from V and 3 bases from J, the junction contained 0 bases not matched to a gene. Germline CDR1 LNHDA, CDR2 SQIVND (reference sequence). CDR3 nucleotide sequence: TGTGCCAGTACAGGGGGCTACAATGAGCAGTTCTTC. The encoded protein is CASTGGYNEQFF. Together with reference TRBV19 and TRBJ2-1, the CDR3 gives the full variable domain: DGGITQSPKYLFRKEGQNVTLSCEQNLNHDAMYWYRQDPGQGLRLIYYSQIVNDFQKGDIAEGYSVSREKKESFPLTVTSAQKNPTAFYLCASTGGYNEQFFGPGTRLTVL.

This clonotype was recorded at least ten times. V and J are TRBV29-1 and TRBJ2-1; no reliable D call. Trimming pared 6 bases from V and 4 bases from J, leaving 7 bases between. The CDR3 sequence is 11 residues long. Germline V CDR1 and CDR2: SQVTM, ANQGSEA. Here the CDR3 reads CSVPAYNEQFF. The DNA for the CDR3 is TGCAGCGTCCCGGCGTACAATGAGCAGTTCTTC.

V usage is TRBV2 and J usage is TRBJ2-1; 8 nucleotides align to TRBD2. CDR3 length: 14 amino acids. Germline V gives CDR1 SNHLY, CDR2 FYNNEI. With V trimmed by 2 bases and J by 7 bases, 4 bases remained unmatched. The CDR3 nucleotides read TGTGCCAGCAGTGAACTAGCGGGCAGGAATGAGCAGTTCTTC. Amino acids: CASSELAGRNEQFF.

This clonotype has just one count. This chain uses TRBV4-3 with TRBJ2-1; 12 nucleotides align to TRBD2. V shed 4 bases and J 5 bases; nucleotides not matched to a gene: 6. The germline V gene encodes CDR1 LGHNA and CDR2 YSLEER. This CDR3 region has 16 residues. This CDR3 reads CASSLLAGGINNEQFF. For the CDR3, the DNA is TGCGCCAGCAGCCTCCTAGCGGGGGGGATAAACAATGAGCAGTTCTTC.

The chain carries TRBV5-1 and TRBJ1-3; D unresolved. V lost 0 bases, J lost 5 bases, and 9 bases lay in between. CDR1 is SGHRS, CDR2 YFSETQ, per germline. The CDR3 contains 14 residues. CDR3 sequence: CASSLAGFRNTIYF. In DNA form, the CDR3 reads TGCGCCAGCAGCTTGGCTGGGTTTAGAAACACCATATATTTT.

This clonotype was observed a few times. V usage is TRBV2 and J usage is TRBJ2-7; the D is unclear. Trimming removed 6 bases from V and 5 bases from J, with 17 bases in between. CDR3 length: 14 amino acids. Germline CDR1 reads SNHLY; CDR2 reads FYNNEI. The CDR3 here is CASSLRTFFNEQYF. CDR3 coding DNA: TGTGCCAGCAGCTTGAGAACGTTTTTCAACGAGCAGTACTTC. The full variable domain, rest sourced from reference TRBV2 and TRBJ2-7, is EPEVTQTPSHQVTQMGQEVILRCVPISNHLYFYWYRQILGQKVEFLVSFYNNEISEKSEIFDDQFSVERPDGSNFTLKIRSTKLEDSAMYFCASSLRTFFNEQYFGPGTRLTVT.

The V and J genes are TRBV6-5 and TRBJ1-2; perhaps TRBD1 as D (5 bases). This CDR3 spans 16 amino acids. Germline lookup yields CDR1 MNHEY and CDR2 SVGAGI. With 4 bases removed from V and 5 bases from J, the gap between germline ends came to 20 bases. The CDR3 region is CASSFTGALGEYGYTF. The CDR3 DNA is TGTGCCAGCAGTTTTACCGGGGCCTTGGGAGAGTATGGCTACACCTTC.

This clonotype was detected ten times or more. The chain uses TRBV29-1 and TRBJ1-1; 9 bases are a match to TRBD1. Per the germline V gene, CDR1 is SQVTM and CDR2 is ANQGSEA. CDR3 length: 14 residues. V was clipped by 6 bases and J by 4 bases; unmatched bases: 9. CDR3 coding DNA: TGCAGCGTGCCCCGACAGGGACAGGGCACTGAAGCTTTCTTT. Translating gives CSVPRQGQGTEAFF.

CDR3 DNA: TGTGCCAGCAGCTTTACACGGTTGGCTAATGAAAAACTGTTTTTT. It encodes CASSFTRLANEKLFF. This chain connects TRBV7-8 to TRBJ1-4; D gene uncertain. CDR3 length: 15 residues. V lost 3 bases, J lost 3 bases, and 11 bases lay in between. Looked up from germline, CDR1 is SGHVS and CDR2 is FQNEAQ.

This chain uses TRBV6-5 with TRBJ1-4, with D perhaps TRBD1 (5 bases). This CDR3 spans 16 amino acids. Trimming took 2 bases from V and 0 from J, leaving 10 bases between them. The germline V gene encodes CDR1 MNHEY and CDR2 SVGAGI. As DNA, the CDR3 is TGTGCCAGCAGTTACGACAGAAAGACAACTAATGAAAAACTGTTTTTT. This codes for CASSYDRKTTNEKLFF.

The rearrangement joins TRBV5-1 to TRBJ2-5, with D perhaps TRBD1 or TRBD2 (5 bases each). The CDR3 is 16 residues long. The germline V gene encodes CDR1 SGHRS and CDR2 YFSETQ. Trimming took off 0 bases at V and 2 bases at J, with 14 bases between the two ends. CDR3 coding DNA: TGCGCCAGCAGCTTGGAAGGTCAGGGCGGGCAAGAGACCCAGTACTTC. It encodes CASSLEGQGGQETQYF.

The chain recombines TRBV5-1 with TRBJ2-1, with 7 nucleotides matching TRBD1. The germline V gene has CDR1 SGHRS and CDR2 YFSETQ. The CDR3 is 16 amino acids. The V gene end was trimmed by 1 base and the J gene end by 7 bases; junction bases not matched to a gene: 11. Here the CDR3 DNA reads TGCGCCAGCAGCTTGAGGACAGGCGCCTCCTTTAATGAGCAGTTCTTC. This sequence encodes CASSLRTGASFNEQFF.

The rearrangement uses TRBV29-1 and TRBJ2-3; 9 bases agree with TRBD2. This CDR3 has 13 amino acids. Germline V lookup: CDR1 SQVTM, CDR2 ANQGSEA. The V segment lost 7 bases and the J segment 8 bases; nucleotides outside the gene matches: 10. CDR3 amino acids: CSERREGLGTQYF. The CDR3 DNA reads TGCAGCGAACGGCGGGAGGGCCTAGGTACGCAGTATTTT.

The chain recombines TRBV7-9 with TRBJ2-2; D unclear. Germline values: CDR1 SEHNR, CDR2 FQNEAQ (reference sequence). The CDR3 consists of 14 residues. V was pared by 10 bases and J by 4 bases, with 16 bases between. For the CDR3, the DNA is TGTGCCACCCACGGGTCGGCGAGCACCGGGGAGCTGTTTTTT. The encoded protein is CATHGSASTGELFF.

The chain combines TRBV29-1 with TRBJ1-1, with D uncertain. V lost 7 bases, J lost 2 bases, and 11 bases lay in between. The germline gives CDR1 SQVTM, CDR2 ANQGSEA. The CDR3 runs to 12 residues. The CDR3: CSARRANTEAFF. DNA for the CDR3: TGCAGCGCTCGGAGGGCTAACACTGAAGCTTTCTTT.

This chain links TRBV6-5 with TRBJ2-7; 9 positions agree with TRBD1. This CDR3 contains 16 residues. Germline V lookup: CDR1 MNHEY, CDR2 SVGAGI. The ends lost 4 bases at V and 8 bases at J; junction bases unmatched: 15. The CDR3 spells CASSSDLTGGPTKQYF. CDR3 DNA sequence: TGTGCCAGCAGTTCCGACTTGACAGGGGGACCTACGAAGCAGTACTTC.

This clonotype came up many times. The genes are TRBV12-3 or TRBV12-4 and TRBJ2-2, with D tentatively TRBD1 (6 bases). V was cut by 6 bases and J by 4 bases, with 18 bases left in between. The CDR3 loop spans 16 amino acids. CDR3 coding DNA: TGTGCCAGCAGATGGGGCACAGGGTCAAGCACCGGGGAGCTGTTTTTT. Its translation: CASRWGTGSSTGELFF.

This clonotype showed up just a few times. CDR3: CASSFRRGGQPQHF. The DNA for the CDR3 is TGTGCCAGCAGTTTTCGCAGGGGTGGTCAGCCCCAGCATTTT. The chain combines TRBV12-3 or TRBV12-4 with TRBJ1-5, with D tentatively TRBD1 (6 bases). There are 14 residues in the CDR3. V gave up 3 bases and J gave up 6 bases, with 12 bases separating them.

The chain joins TRBV3-1 to TRBJ2-1, with 9 positions matching TRBD1. The CDR3 runs to 16 residues. V lost 3 bases and J lost 1; bases outside the gene matches: 4. CDR1 is LGHDT and CDR2 is YNNKEL in the germline V gene (reference sequence). CDR3 nucleotide sequence: TGTGCCAGCAGCCATGCCGGGACAGGGTCCTACAATGAGCAGTTCTTC. Its protein is CASSHAGTGSYNEQFF.

This clonotype was counted between two and nine times. The chain couples TRBV12-3 or TRBV12-4 to TRBJ2-3; 7 bases align to TRBD2. The CDR3 is 14 residues long. V dropped 6 bases and J dropped 5; count of bases not matched to a gene: 8. The CDR3, as DNA: TGTGCCAGCAGCCCGGTGGGGGGGGGAGATACGCAGTATTTT. This codes for CASSPVGGGDTQYF.

This clonotype was recorded a few times. The chain carries TRBV12-3 or TRBV12-4 and TRBJ2-7; D is possibly TRBD1 (5 bases). Trimming shortened V by 3 bases and J by 2 bases, and 11 bases separated the two germline ends. This CDR3 comprises 14 residues. CDR3 DNA sequence: TGTGCCAGCAGTTTCGACAGTGCTACCTACGAGCAGTACTTC. The encoded protein is CASSFDSATYEQYF.

The chain uses TRBV10-3 and TRBJ2-7, with 8 bases that match TRBD1. The CDR3 is 15 amino acids. The junction had 5 bases not matched to a gene; V was cut back by 4 bases and J by 0 bases. Germline V gives CDR1 ENHRY, CDR2 SYGVKD. Written as DNA, the CDR3 is TGTGCCATCAGTGGACGGACAGGGTCCTCCTACGAGCAGTACTTC. Translated, it gives CAISGRTGSSYEQYF.

This clonotype was seen more than once but under ten times. This chain connects TRBV2 to TRBJ2-3; the match to TRBD2 covers 8 bases. The CDR3 contains 13 residues. The V segment lost 7 bases and the J segment 6 bases; nucleotides outside the gene matches: 6. CDR1 SNHLY and CDR2 FYNNEI come from the germline V gene. CDR3 DNA sequence: TGTGCCAGCACAGAGGAGCGGGGGGATACGCAGTATTTT. As protein: CASTEERGDTQYF.

This clonotype showed up many times. The rearrangement joins TRBV24-1 to TRBJ2-2; D is possibly TRBD1 (5 bases). CDR3 length: 14 residues. Trimming shortened V by 0 bases and J by 5 bases, and 6 bases separated the two germline ends. The germline gives CDR1 KGHDR, CDR2 SFDVKD. CDR3 in DNA: TGTGCCACCAGTGATTTGAAGGGGACCGGGGAGCTGTTTTTT. This translates into CATSDLKGTGELFF.